The entry that follows covers one T cell receptor beta chain sequence. Per the germline V gene, CDR1 is MNHEY and CDR2 is SVGEGT. With 1 base clipped from V and 8 bases from J, the junction kept 15 bases outside the gene matches. The CDR3 totals 18 residues. Under the authors' procedure: Reference gene primer amplification in the assay estimated nucleated cell counts. Sequenced by immunoSEQ multiplex PCR; TCRdb stores in-frame clones only, minus some. D and trimming were read from the DNA, whereas the V and J calls and clone size are those reported in that table. The table records about 250,000 clones, 65% to 80% of them present only once. This specimen belongs to a study of blood T cell repertoires in COVID-19. Across the whole study: The samples span acute and convalescent COVID-19 from the United States, Italy and Spain. PBMCs, B-cell-depleted T cells, or T cells provided the cDNA or gDNA that made up the material.

The receptor was derived from a middle-aged woman with active or convalescent COVID-19. The specimen sequenced was peripheral blood. The chain joins TRBV6-2 or TRBV6-3 to TRBJ2-4, with 9 bases identical to TRBD2. CDR3 nucleotide sequence: TGTGCCAGCAGTTACTTGGGTAGCGGGGGCCCCGTAGAAGACATTCAGTACTTC. Protein sequence: CASSYLGSGGPVEDIQYF.